This T cell receptor (beta chain) appears in the sequencing data of a study of blood T cell repertoires in COVID-19. Study background: The samples span acute and convalescent COVID-19 from the United States, Italy and Spain. The analysed material was cDNA or gDNA that came from T cells, B-cell-depleted T cells, or PBMCs.

V was cut by 2 bases and J by 6 bases, with 14 bases left in between. Germline CDR1 reads SNHLY; CDR2 reads FYNNEI. This CDR3 region has 16 residues. Per the original data handling: Estimated nucleated cell counts came from reference gene primer amplification. Sequenced by immunoSEQ multiplex PCR; TCRdb stores in-frame clones only, minus some. That table furnishes V, J and clone size, whereas the DNA furnished D and trimming. The sample holds about 140,000 clones, 88% seen once. The source of this sequence is a woman between 50 and 59 years old with acute or convalescent COVID-19. The chain couples TRBV2 to TRBJ1-6; the D gene is possibly TRBD1 (5 bases). Sequencing used peripheral blood. The CDR3 loop reads CASSEQGQDLNSPLHF. Here the CDR3 DNA reads TGTGCCAGCAGTGAACAGGGCCAGGACCTTAATTCACCCCTCCACTTT.